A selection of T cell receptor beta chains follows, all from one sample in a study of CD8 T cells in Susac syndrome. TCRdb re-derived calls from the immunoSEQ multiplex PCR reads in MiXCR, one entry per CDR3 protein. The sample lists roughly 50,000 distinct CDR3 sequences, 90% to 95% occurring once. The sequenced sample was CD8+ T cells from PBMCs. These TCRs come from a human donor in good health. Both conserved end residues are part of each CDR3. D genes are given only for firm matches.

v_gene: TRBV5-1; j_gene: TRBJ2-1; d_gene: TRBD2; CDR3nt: TGCGCCAGCAGCTTAAACTTTCGGGAGGGCCTTTTCAATGAGCAGTTCTTC; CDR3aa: CASSLNFREGLFNEQFF
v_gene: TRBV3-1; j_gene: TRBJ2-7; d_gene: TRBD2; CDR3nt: TGTGCCAGCAGCCAAGAGACTAGCGGGGGACTTACACGCTACGAGCAGTACTTC; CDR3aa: CASSQETSGGLTRYEQYF
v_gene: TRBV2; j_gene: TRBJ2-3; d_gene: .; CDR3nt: TGTGCCAGCAGTTCAGGGGCTTGGGGCACAGATACGCAGTATTTT; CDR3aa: CASSSGAWGTDTQYF
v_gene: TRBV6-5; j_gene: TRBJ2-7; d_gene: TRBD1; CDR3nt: TGTGCCAGCAGTGACGACAGGGGGCTACGGGACGAGCAGTACTTC; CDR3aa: CASSDDRGLRDEQYF
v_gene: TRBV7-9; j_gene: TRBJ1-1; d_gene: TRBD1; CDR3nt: TGTGCCAGCAGGGGACAGGGGAGGAACACTGAAGCTTTCTTT; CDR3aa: CASRGQGRNTEAFF
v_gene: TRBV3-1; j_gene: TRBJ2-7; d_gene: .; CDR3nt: TGTGCCAGCAGCCAAGTAGGGACCGACGAGCAGTACTTC; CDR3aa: CASSQVGTDEQYF
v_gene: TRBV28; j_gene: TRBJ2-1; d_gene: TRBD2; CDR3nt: TGTGCCAGCAGTTTTCAGCGGGAGCTCAGCTCCTACAATGAGCAGTTCTTC; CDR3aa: CASSFQRELSSYNEQFF
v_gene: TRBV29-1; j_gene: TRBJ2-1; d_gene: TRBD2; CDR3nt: TGCAGCGTTGCAGCGGGGGCCAATGAGCAGTTCTTC; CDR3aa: CSVAAGANEQFF
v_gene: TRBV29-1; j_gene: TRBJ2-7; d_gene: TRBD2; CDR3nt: TGCAGCGTTGAAACCGGGGGGGGAAAGGGATACGAGCAGTACTTC; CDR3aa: CSVETGGGKGYEQYF
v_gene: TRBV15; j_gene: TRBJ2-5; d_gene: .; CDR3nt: TGTGCCACCAGCAGAGGCAGGGATGTGGAGACCCAGTACTTC; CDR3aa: CATSRGRDVETQYF
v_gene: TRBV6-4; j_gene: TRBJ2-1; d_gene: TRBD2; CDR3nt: TGTGCCAGCAGTGACGCGGGGGATGGCCACAATGAGCAGTTCTTC; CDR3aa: CASSDAGDGHNEQFF